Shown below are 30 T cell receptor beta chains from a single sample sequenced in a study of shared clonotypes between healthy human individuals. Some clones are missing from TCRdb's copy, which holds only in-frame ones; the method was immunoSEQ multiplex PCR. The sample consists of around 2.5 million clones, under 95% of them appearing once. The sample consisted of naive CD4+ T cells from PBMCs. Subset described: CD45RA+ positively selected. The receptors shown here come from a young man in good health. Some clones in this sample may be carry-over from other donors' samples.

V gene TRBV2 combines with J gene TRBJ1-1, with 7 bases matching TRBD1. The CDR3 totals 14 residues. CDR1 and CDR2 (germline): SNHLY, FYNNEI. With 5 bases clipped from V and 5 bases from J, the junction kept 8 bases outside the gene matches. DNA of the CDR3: TGTGCCAGCAGTTACAGGGGAACGGGGACTGAAGCTTTCTTT. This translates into CASSYRGTGTEAFF.

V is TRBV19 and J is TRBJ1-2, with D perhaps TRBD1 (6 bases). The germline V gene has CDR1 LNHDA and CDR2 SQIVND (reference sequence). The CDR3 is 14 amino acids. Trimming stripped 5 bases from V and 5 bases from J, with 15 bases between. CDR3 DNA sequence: TGTGCCAGTAGTGGCCCAGGGGTCATATATGGCTACACCTTC. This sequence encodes CASSGPGVIYGYTF.

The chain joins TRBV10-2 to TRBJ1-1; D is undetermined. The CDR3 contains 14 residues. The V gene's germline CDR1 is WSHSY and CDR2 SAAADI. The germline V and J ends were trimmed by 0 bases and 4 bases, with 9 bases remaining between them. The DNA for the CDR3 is TGCGCCAGCAGTGAGTCCCGGGCAGGCACTGAAGCTTTCTTT. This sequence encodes CASSESRAGTEAFF.

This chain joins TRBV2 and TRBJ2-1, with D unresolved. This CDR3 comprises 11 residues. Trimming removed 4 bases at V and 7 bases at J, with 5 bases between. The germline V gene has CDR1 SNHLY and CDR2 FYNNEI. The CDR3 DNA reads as TGTGCCAGCAGTGCCATAAATGAGCAGTTCTTC. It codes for CASSAINEQFF.

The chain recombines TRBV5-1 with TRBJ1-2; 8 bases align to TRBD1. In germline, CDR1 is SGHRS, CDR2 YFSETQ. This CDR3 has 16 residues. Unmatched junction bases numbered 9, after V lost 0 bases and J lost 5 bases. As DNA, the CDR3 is TGCGCCAGCAGCTTGGTCCCCGGGCAGGGGGCTTATGGCTACACCTTC. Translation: CASSLVPGQGAYGYTF.

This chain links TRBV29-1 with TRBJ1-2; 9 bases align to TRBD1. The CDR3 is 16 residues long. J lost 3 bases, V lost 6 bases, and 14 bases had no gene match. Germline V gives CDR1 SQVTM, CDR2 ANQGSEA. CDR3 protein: CSVNRDRALPHYGYTF. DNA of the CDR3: TGCAGCGTAAACCGGGACAGGGCTCTCCCCCACTATGGCTACACCTTC.

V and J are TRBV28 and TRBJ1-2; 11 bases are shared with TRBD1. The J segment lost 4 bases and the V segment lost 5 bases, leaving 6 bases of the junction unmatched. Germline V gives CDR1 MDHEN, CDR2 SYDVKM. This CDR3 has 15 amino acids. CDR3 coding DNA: TGTGCCAGCAGTGACGGACAGGGGGCGGGCTATGGCTACACCTTC. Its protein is CASSDGQGAGYGYTF.

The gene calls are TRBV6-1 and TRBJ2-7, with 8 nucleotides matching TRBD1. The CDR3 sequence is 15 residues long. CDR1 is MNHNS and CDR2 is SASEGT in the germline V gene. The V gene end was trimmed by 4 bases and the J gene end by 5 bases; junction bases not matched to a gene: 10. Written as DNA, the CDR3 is TGTGCCAGCAGTGGCGGGACAGGAAGCCTACACGAGCAGTACTTC. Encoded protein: CASSGGTGSLHEQYF.

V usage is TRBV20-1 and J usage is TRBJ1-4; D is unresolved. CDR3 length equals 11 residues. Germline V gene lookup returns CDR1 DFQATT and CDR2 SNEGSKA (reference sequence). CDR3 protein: CSASTNEKLFF. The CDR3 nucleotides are TGCAGCGCCTCAACTAATGAAAAACTGTTTTTT.

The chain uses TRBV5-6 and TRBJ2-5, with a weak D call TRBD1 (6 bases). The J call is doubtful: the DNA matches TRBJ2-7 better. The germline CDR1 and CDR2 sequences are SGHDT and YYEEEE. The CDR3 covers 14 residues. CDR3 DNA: TGTGCCAGCAGCTTAGCCGGGCGACAGGACGAGCAGTACTTC. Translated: CASSLAGRQDEQYF.

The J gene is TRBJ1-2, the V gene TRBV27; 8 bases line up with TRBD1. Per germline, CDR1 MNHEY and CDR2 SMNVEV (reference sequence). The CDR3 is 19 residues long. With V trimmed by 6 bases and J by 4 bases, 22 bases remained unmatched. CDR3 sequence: CASSPGFLGPDRDGYGYTF. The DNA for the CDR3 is TGTGCCAGCAGCCCCGGGTTTCTTGGGCCGGACAGGGATGGCTATGGCTACACCTTC.

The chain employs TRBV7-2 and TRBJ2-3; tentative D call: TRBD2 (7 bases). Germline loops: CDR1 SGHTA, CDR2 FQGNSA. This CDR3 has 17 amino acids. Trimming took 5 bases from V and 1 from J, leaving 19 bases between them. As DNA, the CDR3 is TGTGCCAGCAGCCGGTCGGGGGGTGGGGGCCGCACAGATACGCAGTATTTT. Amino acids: CASSRSGGGGRTDTQYF.

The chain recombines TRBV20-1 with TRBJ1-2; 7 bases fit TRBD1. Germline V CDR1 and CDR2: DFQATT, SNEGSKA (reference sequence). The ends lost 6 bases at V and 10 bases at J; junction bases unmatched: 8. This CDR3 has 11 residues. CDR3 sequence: CSAEKQGIYTF. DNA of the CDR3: TGCAGTGCAGAGAAACAGGGGATCTACACCTTC.

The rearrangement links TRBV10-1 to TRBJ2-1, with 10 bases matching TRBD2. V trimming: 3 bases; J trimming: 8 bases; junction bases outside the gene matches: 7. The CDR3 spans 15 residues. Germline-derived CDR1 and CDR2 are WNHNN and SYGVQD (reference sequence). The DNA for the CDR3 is TGCGCCAGCAGTGATGCTAGCGGGAGCCGCCATGAGCAGTTCTTC. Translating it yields CASSDASGSRHEQFF.

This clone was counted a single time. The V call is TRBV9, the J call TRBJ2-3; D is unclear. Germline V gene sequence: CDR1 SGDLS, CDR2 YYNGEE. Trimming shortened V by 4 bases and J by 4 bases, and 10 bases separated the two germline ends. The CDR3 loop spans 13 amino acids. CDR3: CASSRTEADTQYF. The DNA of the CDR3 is TGTGCCAGCAGCCGCACCGAGGCAGATACGCAGTATTTT.

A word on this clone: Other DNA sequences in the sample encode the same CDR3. The CDR3 sequence is CASSRPGDTQYF. The DNA for the CDR3 is TGTGCCAGCAGCCGACCCGGGGATACGCAGTATTTT. This chain connects TRBV7-3 to TRBJ2-3; D remains unclear. Germline assignment: CDR1 SGHTA and CDR2 FQGTGA. V lost 5 bases, J lost 6 bases, and 9 bases lay in between. The CDR3 runs 12 residues.

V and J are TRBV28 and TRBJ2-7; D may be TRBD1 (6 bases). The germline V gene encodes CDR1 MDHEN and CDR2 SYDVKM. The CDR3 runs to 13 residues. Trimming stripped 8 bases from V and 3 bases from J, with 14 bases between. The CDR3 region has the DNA TGTGCCAGCGGTCCGGGACAACTCTACGAGCAGTACTTC. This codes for CASGPGQLYEQYF.

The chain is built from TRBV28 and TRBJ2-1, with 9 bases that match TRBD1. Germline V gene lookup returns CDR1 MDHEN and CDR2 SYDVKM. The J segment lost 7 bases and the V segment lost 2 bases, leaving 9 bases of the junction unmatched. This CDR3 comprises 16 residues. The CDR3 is CASSLDPGQGRNEQFF. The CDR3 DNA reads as TGTGCCAGCAGTTTAGACCCGGGACAGGGTAGAAATGAGCAGTTCTTC.

In nucleotides, the CDR3 is TGTGCCAGCAGTTCCTATAGCGGGTCACTACCATATACGCAGTATTTT. It is translated as CASSSYSGSLPYTQYF. The V gene is TRBV27, the J gene TRBJ2-3, with 7 bases that match TRBD2. The CDR3 consists of 16 residues. J lost 7 bases, V lost 4 bases, and 14 bases had no gene match. Germline V CDR1 and CDR2: MNHEY, SMNVEV (reference sequence).

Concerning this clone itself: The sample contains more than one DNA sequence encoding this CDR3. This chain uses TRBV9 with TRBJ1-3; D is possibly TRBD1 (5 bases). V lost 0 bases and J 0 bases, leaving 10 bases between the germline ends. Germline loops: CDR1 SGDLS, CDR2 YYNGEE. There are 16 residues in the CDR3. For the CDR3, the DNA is TGTGCCAGCAGCGTAGGCAGGGTGTACTCTGGAAACACCATATATTTT. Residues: CASSVGRVYSGNTIYF. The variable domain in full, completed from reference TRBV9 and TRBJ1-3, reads DSGVTQTPKHLITATGQRVTLRCSPRSGDLSVYWYQQSLDQGLQFLIQYYNGEERAKGNILERFSAQQFPDLHSELNLSSLELGDSALYFCASSVGRVYSGNTIYFGEGSWLTVV.

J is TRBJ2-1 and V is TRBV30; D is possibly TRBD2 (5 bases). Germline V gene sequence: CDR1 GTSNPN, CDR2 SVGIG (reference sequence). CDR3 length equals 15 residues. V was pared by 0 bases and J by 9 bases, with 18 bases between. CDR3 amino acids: CAWSVSSGVWSEQFF. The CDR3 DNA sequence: TGTGCCTGGAGTGTATCGAGCGGTGTCTGGTCTGAGCAGTTCTTC.

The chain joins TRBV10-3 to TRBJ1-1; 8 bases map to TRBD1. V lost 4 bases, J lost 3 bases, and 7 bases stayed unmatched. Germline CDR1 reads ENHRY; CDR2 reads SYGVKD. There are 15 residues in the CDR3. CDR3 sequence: CAISGYRGVDTEAFF. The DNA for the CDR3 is TGTGCCATCAGTGGATACAGGGGGGTGGACACTGAAGCTTTCTTT.

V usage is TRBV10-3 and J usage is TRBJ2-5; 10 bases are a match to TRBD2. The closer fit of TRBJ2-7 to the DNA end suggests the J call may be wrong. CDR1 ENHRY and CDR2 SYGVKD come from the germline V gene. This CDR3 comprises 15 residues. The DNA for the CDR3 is TGTGCCATCAGTGAGTCCAGCGGGAGGGTCCACGAGCAGTACTTC. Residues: CAISESSGRVHEQYF.

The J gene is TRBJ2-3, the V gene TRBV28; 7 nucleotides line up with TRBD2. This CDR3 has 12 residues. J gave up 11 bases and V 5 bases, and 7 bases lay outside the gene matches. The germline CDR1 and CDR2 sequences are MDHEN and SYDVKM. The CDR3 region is CASSRLALWQYF. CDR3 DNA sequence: TGTGCCAGCAGTCGACTAGCCCTGTGGCAGTATTTT. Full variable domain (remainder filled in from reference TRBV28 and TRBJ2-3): DVKVTQSSRYLVKRTGEKVFLECVQDMDHENMFWYRQDPGLGLRLIYFSYDVKMKEKGDIPEGYSVSREKKERFSLILESASTNQTSMYLCASSRLALWQYFGPGTRLTVL.

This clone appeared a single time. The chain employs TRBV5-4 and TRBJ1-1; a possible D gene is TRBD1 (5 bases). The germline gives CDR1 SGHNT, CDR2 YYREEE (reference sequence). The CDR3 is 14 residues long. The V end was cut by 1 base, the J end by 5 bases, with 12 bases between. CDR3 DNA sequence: TGTGCCAGCAGCTTGAAGGGTGGGGGAACTGAAGCTTTCTTT. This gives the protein CASSLKGGGTEAFF. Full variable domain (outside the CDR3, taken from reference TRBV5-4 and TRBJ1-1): ETGVTQSPTHLIKTRGQQVTLRCSSQSGHNTVSWYQQALGQGPQFIFQYYREEENGRGNFPPRFSGLQFPNYSSELNVNALELDDSALYLCASSLKGGGTEAFFGQGTRLTVV.

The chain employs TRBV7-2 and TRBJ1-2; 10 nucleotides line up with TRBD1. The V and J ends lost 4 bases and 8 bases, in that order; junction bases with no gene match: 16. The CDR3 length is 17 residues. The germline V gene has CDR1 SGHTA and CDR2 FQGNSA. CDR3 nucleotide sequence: TGTGCCAGCAGCTCTACCATCCGGGGGACAGGGGACGAGGGCTACACCTTC. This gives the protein CASSSTIRGTGDEGYTF.

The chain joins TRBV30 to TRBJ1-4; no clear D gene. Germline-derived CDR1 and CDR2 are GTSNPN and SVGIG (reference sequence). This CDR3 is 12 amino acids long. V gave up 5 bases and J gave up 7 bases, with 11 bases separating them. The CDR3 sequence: CAWSSTGEKLFF. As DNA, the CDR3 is TGTGCCTGGTCCTCGACCGGTGAAAAACTGTTTTTT.

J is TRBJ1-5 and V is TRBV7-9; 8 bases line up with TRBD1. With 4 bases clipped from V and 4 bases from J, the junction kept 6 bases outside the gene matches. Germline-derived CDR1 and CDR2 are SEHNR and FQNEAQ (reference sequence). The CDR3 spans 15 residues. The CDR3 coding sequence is TGTGCCAGCAGCTCCGACAGGGGCCCTAATCAGCCCCAGCATTTT. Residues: CASSSDRGPNQPQHF.

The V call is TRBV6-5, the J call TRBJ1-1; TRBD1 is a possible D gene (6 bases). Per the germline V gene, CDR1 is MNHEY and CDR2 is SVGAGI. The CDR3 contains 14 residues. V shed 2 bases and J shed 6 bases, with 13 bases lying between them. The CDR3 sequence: CASSYQGQGAEAFF. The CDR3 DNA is TGTGCCAGCAGTTACCAGGGACAAGGCGCTGAAGCTTTCTTT.

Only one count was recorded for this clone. The CDR3 spells CASSPGTLNTGELFF. In DNA form, the CDR3 reads TGTGCCAGCTCACCAGGGACATTGAACACCGGGGAGCTGTTTTTT. The rearrangement uses TRBV18 and TRBJ2-2; D perhaps matches TRBD1 (6 bases). Deletions cut 2 bases from V and 1 base from J, with 8 bases between. CDR1 is KGHSH and CDR2 is LQKENI in the germline V gene. This CDR3 is built from 15 residues.